The 21 T cell receptor beta chains below were found in one sample sequenced in a study of neurological immune-mediated disorders. TCRdb itself ran the 5' RACE reads through MiXCR, one entry per CDR3 protein. The sample gives about 59,000 distinct CDR3 sequences, roughly 13% of which show up once; roughly 10% is in the top ten. The sample taken for sequencing was PBMCs. These receptors were obtained from a woman aged 55-70 years with HTLV-1-associated myelopathy (HAM/TSP).

This clonotype was counted many times. The chain carries TRBV29-1 and TRBJ2-1, with D perhaps being TRBD1 or TRBD2 (6 bases each). The germline V and J ends were trimmed by 0 bases and 5 bases, with 20 bases remaining between them. Looked up from germline, CDR1 is SQVTM and CDR2 is ANQGSEA. The CDR3 consists of 17 residues. Here the CDR3 DNA reads TGCAGCGTTGAAGATAGAAGGGGGGCAGGGACCCACAATGAGCAGTTCTTC. Amino acids: CSVEDRRGAGTHNEQFF.

This clonotype was detected many times. This chain connects TRBV11-2 to TRBJ2-5; D call uncertain. The CDR3 is 15 residues long. Germline CDR1 SGHAT, CDR2 FQNNGV. Trimming stripped 0 bases from V and 4 bases from J, with 12 bases between. The chain's CDR3 is CASSLDRITVETQYF. CDR3 DNA: TGTGCCAGCAGCTTAGATCGCATCACGGTAGAGACCCAGTACTTC.

This clonotype has a count of ten or more. The CDR3, as DNA: TGTGCCAGCAGTTACTCAAGGACAGGTCGGAATGAGCAGTTCTTC. This codes for CASSYSRTGRNEQFF. This rearrangement joins TRBV6-6 to TRBJ2-1; TRBD1 matches 7 bases. Per germline, CDR1 MNHNY and CDR2 SVGAGI (reference sequence). The CDR3 contains 15 residues. V trimming: 0 bases; J trimming: 7 bases; junction bases outside the gene matches: 6.

In this sample, this clonotype turned up many times. The chain recombines TRBV6-6 with TRBJ2-5; no reliable D call. The CDR3 contains 14 residues. CDR1 MNHNY and CDR2 SVGAGI come from the germline V gene (reference sequence). The V and J ends lost 0 bases and 1 base respectively, with 6 bases between them. Written as DNA, the CDR3 is TGTGCCAGCAGTTACTCAGGTCGCCAAGAGACCCAGTACTTC. It codes for CASSYSGRQETQYF.

This clonotype turned up a few times. The rearrangement links TRBV5-1 to TRBJ2-7; 7 positions match TRBD1. The CDR3 sequence is 14 residues long. Germline assignment: CDR1 SGHRS and CDR2 YFSETQ. V trimming: 3 bases; J trimming: 7 bases; junction bases outside the gene matches: 10. The CDR3 nucleotides are TGCGCCAGCAGCTCTGGGACAGAATCGACGGAGCAGTACTTC. Its translation is CASSSGTESTEQYF.

This clonotype was seen at least ten times. J is TRBJ2-7 and V is TRBV4-1; TRBD2 agrees at 11 bases. Trimming removed 4 bases from V and 5 bases from J; junction bases left unmatched: 7. Germline loops: CDR1 MGHRA, CDR2 YSYEKL. The CDR3 spans 15 residues. The DNA of the CDR3 is TGCGCCAGCAGCCTTAGCGGGAGGGCCGAGAACGAGCAGTACTTC. Amino acids: CASSLSGRAENEQYF.

At least ten counts were recorded for this clonotype. The rearrangement uses TRBV6-1 and TRBJ2-1, with 8 bases fitting TRBD1. Unmatched junction bases numbered 11, after V lost 6 bases and J lost 10 bases. The CDR3 contains 14 residues. Looked up from germline, CDR1 is MNHNS and CDR2 is SASEGT. This CDR3 is CASSAEDRASEQFF. The CDR3 DNA is TGTGCCAGCAGCGCCGAGGACAGGGCCAGCGAGCAGTTCTTC.

This clonotype has ten or more counts. Sequence at one end of the junction differs from germline and may be a read error. CDR3 sequence: CASNKQDSHEQYF. The DNA of the CDR3 is TGTGCCAGCAACAAACAGGACTCCCACGAGCAGTACTTC. The chain uses TRBV6-6 and TRBJ2-7; tentatively, D is TRBD1 or TRBD2 (5 bases each). Germline CDR1 and CDR2: MNHNY and SVGAGI (reference sequence). The CDR3 is 13 residues long.

This clonotype has a count of ten or more. The rearrangement joins TRBV12-3 or TRBV12-4 to TRBJ2-1; the match to TRBD2 covers 9 bases. This CDR3 region has 13 residues. After removal of 2 bases from V and 14 bases from J, the junction contained 7 bases not matched to a gene. Here the CDR3 reads CASSLRGREGEFF. DNA of the CDR3: TGTGCCAGCAGTTTAAGAGGGCGGGAGGGGGAGTTCTTC.

Ten or more counts support this clonotype. A read error may be the cause here, since a much bigger clone is one base away. The rearrangement uses TRBV11-2 and TRBJ1-1, with D perhaps matching TRBD1 (5 bases). The germline V gene has CDR1 SGHAT and CDR2 FQNNGV. The V end lost 5 bases, the J end lost 1 base, and 8 bases lay between the germline ends. This CDR3 has 13 residues. In nucleotides, the CDR3 is TGTGCCAGCAGCGCGACAGAGAACACTGAAGCTTTCTTT. Amino acid sequence: CASSATENTEAFF.

This clonotype was seen ten or more times. The V call is TRBV5-1, the J call TRBJ2-7, with 7 bases fitting TRBD1. Germline V gives CDR1 SGHRS, CDR2 YFSETQ. The CDR3 runs 17 residues. J gave up 7 bases and V 0 bases, and 16 bases lay outside the gene matches. This chain's CDR3 is CASSLGSGQVLREEQYF. DNA for the CDR3: TGCGCCAGCAGCTTGGGAAGCGGACAGGTACTAAGGGAGGAGCAGTACTTC.

Comments on this clonotype: Possible read error: a much larger clone is one base away. V is TRBV5-1 and J is TRBJ2-2; 8 bases are shared with TRBD1. The length of the CDR3 is 15 residues. Germline V CDR1 and CDR2: SGHRS, YFSETQ. CDR3 nucleotides: TGCACCAGCAGCTCCGACAGGGGTATCGCCGGGGAGCTGTTTTTT. Residues: CTSSSDRGIAGELFF.

This clonotype appeared many times. The chain employs TRBV28 and TRBJ1-5; D is unclear. This CDR3 has 14 amino acids. V was pared by 5 bases and J by 6 bases, with 14 bases between. Germline V gives CDR1 MDHEN, CDR2 SYDVKM. CDR3 coding DNA: TGTGCCAGCAGTCGGACCCTCGCAGGTCAGCCCCAGCATTTT. This encodes CASSRTLAGQPQHF.

The CDR3 reads CASSQDLLNYEQYF. The CDR3 DNA reads TGTGCCAGCAGCCAAGATTTACTAAACTACGAGCAGTACTTC. The chain uses TRBV3-1 and TRBJ2-7, with unresolved D. The length of the CDR3 is 14 residues. The germline V and J ends were trimmed by 0 bases and 3 bases, with 9 bases remaining between them. CDR1 is LGHDT, CDR2 YNNKEL, per germline (reference sequence).

This chain uses TRBV2 with TRBJ2-1; 8 bases line up with TRBD2. With V trimmed by 9 bases and J by 13 bases, 14 bases remained unmatched. Looked up from germline, CDR1 is SNHLY and CDR2 is FYNNEI. This CDR3 comprises 13 residues. The CDR3 region is CASTTGGDSDQFF. The CDR3 DNA follows: TGTGCCAGTACCACGGGGGGGGATTCGGATCAGTTCTTC.

The chain recombines TRBV5-5 with TRBJ2-7; TRBD2 matches 7 bases. CDR1 and CDR2 (germline): SGHKS, YYEKEE (reference sequence). Trimming at V came to 4 bases and at J to 5 bases, leaving 9 bases not matched to a gene. This CDR3 has 14 amino acids. This chain's CDR3 is CASSMNMGRDEQYF. Here the CDR3 DNA reads TGTGCCAGCAGCATGAATATGGGGAGGGACGAGCAGTACTTC. The variable domain in full, completed from reference TRBV5-5 and TRBJ2-7, reads DAGVTQSPTHLIKTRGQQVTLRCSPISGHKSVSWYQQVLGQGPQFIFQYYEKEERGRGNFPDRFSARQFPNYSSELNVNALLLGDSALYLCASSMNMGRDEQYFGPGTRLTVT.

This clonotype was seen many times. The chain combines TRBV5-1 with TRBJ2-1; possibly TRBD1 for D (5 bases). The V end lost 1 base, the J end lost 6 bases, and 8 bases lay between the germline ends. CDR3 length equals 13 residues. The germline CDR1 and CDR2 sequences are SGHRS and YFSETQ. DNA of the CDR3: TGCGCCAGCAGCTTGTCAGGGCTCAATGAGCAGTTCTTC. Amino acids: CASSLSGLNEQFF. Looking up the rest from reference TRBV5-1 and TRBJ2-1 gives the full variable domain: KAGVTQTPRYLIKTRGQQVTLSCSPISGHRSVSWYQQTPGQGLQFLFEYFSETQRNKGNFPGRFSGRQFSNSRSEMNVSTLELGDSALYLCASSLSGLNEQFFGPGTRLTVL.

In its sample, this clonotype was seen many times. The chain links TRBV4-1 to TRBJ1-1, with 9 nucleotides matching TRBD1. V lost 4 bases and J lost 0; bases outside the gene matches: 9. The germline CDR1 and CDR2 sequences are MGHRA and YSYEKL. This CDR3 has 17 residues. The CDR3 is CASSPDGTGHMNTEAFF. CDR3 nucleotide sequence: TGCGCCAGCAGCCCGGATGGGACAGGGCATATGAACACTGAAGCTTTCTTT.

At least ten counts were recorded for this clonotype. The rearrangement links TRBV20-1 to TRBJ1-4; no reliable D call. Trimming took off 2 bases at V and 3 bases at J, with 7 bases between the two ends. The germline V gene encodes CDR1 DFQATT and CDR2 SNEGSKA (reference sequence). The CDR3 is made up of 13 amino acids. CDR3 protein: CSARLVSNEKLFF. DNA of the CDR3: TGCAGTGCTAGATTGGTGTCTAATGAAAAACTGTTTTTT.

This clonotype was seen many times. V usage is TRBV5-1 and J usage is TRBJ2-5; 7 nucleotides match TRBD1. V lost 1 base and J lost 5; bases outside the gene matches: 5. This CDR3 contains 14 residues. Germline values: CDR1 SGHRS, CDR2 YFSETQ. The CDR3 sequence is CASSLNRGLETQYF. In DNA form, the CDR3 reads TGCGCCAGCAGCTTGAACAGGGGTCTTGAGACCCAGTACTTC.

The table lists this clonotype with many counts. The chain joins TRBV20-1 to TRBJ2-7; D not resolved. CDR1 and CDR2 from the germline V gene are DFQATT and SNEGSKA (reference sequence). Trimming shortened V by 0 bases and J by 5 bases, and 11 bases separated the two germline ends. CDR3 size: 13 residues. In DNA, the CDR3 is TGCAGTGCTAGAGATGGGGATTGGGACGAGCAGTACTTC. Its translation: CSARDGDWDEQYF.